The next 31 T cell receptor beta chains were all read from a single sample in a study of blood T cell repertoires in COVID-19. Sequencing was performed with immunoSEQ multiplex PCR; in TCRdb, only in-frame clones are kept and a portion is missing. Among 85,000 or so clones listed, nearly 95% were seen once. The specimen was peripheral blood. These TCRs come from a human donor with active COVID-19. The donor label of this sample is uncertain.

V usage is TRBV4-2 and J usage is TRBJ2-7, with D tentatively TRBD1 (5 bases). This CDR3 region has 16 residues. Germline V gene lookup returns CDR1 LGHNA and CDR2 YNFKEQ. V dropped 0 bases and J dropped 2 bases, with 14 bases sitting between them. The CDR3 loop is CASSQDLSQGPYEQYF. In DNA form, the CDR3 reads TGTGCCAGCAGCCAAGATCTGTCCCAGGGCCCCTACGAGCAGTACTTC.

This chain connects TRBV13 to TRBJ2-2, with D perhaps TRBD1 (6 bases). The ends were cut back, 5 bases at V and 1 base at J, with 14 bases in the middle. The CDR3 is made up of 16 amino acids. Per germline, CDR1 PRHDT and CDR2 FYEKMQ (reference sequence). CDR3 residues: CASSPPGHMNTGELFF. CDR3 DNA: TGTGCCAGCAGCCCACCGGGACACATGAACACCGGGGAGCTGTTTTTT.

V gene TRBV21-1 combines with J gene TRBJ2-1; the D call TRBD2 from the table was never checked on the DNA. TRBV21-1 corresponds to a pseudogene. This CDR3 region has 14 residues. CDR3: CASSKKSSPNEQFF. The CDR3, as DNA: TGTGCCAGCAGCAAAAAGAGCTCCCCCAATGAGCAGTTCTTC.

J is TRBJ2-6 and V is TRBV28; D gene ambiguous. V lost 6 bases and J 4 bases, leaving 16 bases between the germline ends. The length of the CDR3 is 16 residues. Germline loops: CDR1 MDHEN, CDR2 SYDVKM. Here the CDR3 reads CASSLMVESGANVLTF. The CDR3 DNA follows: TGTGCCAGCAGCCTTATGGTTGAGTCAGGGGCCAACGTCCTGACTTTC.

The chain has TRBV27 and TRBJ2-1; D gene uncertain. The length of the CDR3 is 17 residues. V was cut by 4 bases and J by 0 bases, with 16 bases left in between. The germline gives CDR1 MNHEY, CDR2 SMNVEV (reference sequence). The chain's CDR3 is CASSSPAGGSSYNEQFF. Written as DNA, the CDR3 is TGTGCCAGCAGTTCCCCAGCCGGCGGAAGCTCCTACAATGAGCAGTTCTTC.

This clone was counted a single time. J is TRBJ2-5 and V is TRBV10-2, with TRBD2 matching over 11 bases. CDR1 WSHSY and CDR2 SAAADI come from the germline V gene. Trimming at V came to 6 bases and at J to 5 bases, leaving 8 bases not matched to a gene. The CDR3 spans 15 residues. The CDR3 DNA follows: TGCGCCAGCAGGCCTAGCGGGGGGTCCGGTGAGACCCAGTACTTC. Translation gives CASRPSGGSGETQYF.

This clone was counted between two and nine times. The chain recombines TRBV11-2 with TRBJ2-5, with 13 bases identical to TRBD2. Germline trimming cut 4 bases from V and 5 bases from J; bases unmatched to any gene: 4. Per germline, CDR1 SGHAT and CDR2 FQNNGV. The CDR3 is 15 residues long. This CDR3 reads CASSSTSGGTETQYF. CDR3 nucleotide sequence: TGTGCCAGCAGCTCGACTAGCGGGGGGACGGAGACCCAGTACTTC.

The V call is TRBV25-1, the J call TRBJ1-2; perhaps TRBD1 as D (5 bases). Germline lookup yields CDR1 MGHDK and CDR2 SYGVNS. This CDR3 comprises 14 residues. Trimming cost V 4 bases and J 5 bases, with 14 bases left between them. The CDR3 bases are TGTGCCAGCAGTGCACAGGTTGTCGGGTATGGCTACACCTTC. Protein: CASSAQVVGYGYTF.

This rearrangement joins TRBV5-1 to TRBJ2-7; 8 bases are shared with TRBD1. Germline CDR1 reads SGHRS; CDR2 reads YFSETQ. V was clipped by 2 bases and J by 2 bases; unmatched bases: 3. The CDR3 length is 14 residues. The DNA of the CDR3 is TGCGCCAGCAGCTTACAGGGGGGAGCCTACGAGCAGTACTTC. Encoded protein: CASSLQGGAYEQYF.

V and J are TRBV11-2 and TRBJ1-1; weak D call: TRBD1 (5 bases). CDR1 and CDR2 from the germline V gene are SGHAT and FQNNGV. The CDR3 is 15 amino acids. With 1 base removed from V and 7 bases from J, the gap between germline ends came to 16 bases. The CDR3 region has the DNA TGTGCCAGCAGCTTAGCTTCCTACGACAGAGATGAAGCTTTCTTT. This sequence encodes CASSLASYDRDEAFF.

This chain links TRBV6-5 with TRBJ2-2; tentative D call: TRBD2 (5 bases). V was pared by 6 bases and J by 6 bases, with 11 bases between. The CDR3 has 13 residues. CDR1 and CDR2 (germline): MNHEY, SVGAGI. CDR3 bases: TGTGCCAGCAGCCCGAGCGGCCCCGGGGAGCTGTTTTTT. Its translation is CASSPSGPGELFF.

V and J are TRBV5-1 and TRBJ2-3; 11 nucleotides agree with TRBD2. CDR3 length equals 17 residues. Germline assignment: CDR1 SGHRS and CDR2 YFSETQ. Losses at the gene ends were 3 bases for V and 2 bases for J; bases not matched to a gene: 8. This chain's CDR3 is CASSSGLAGPTTDTQYF. CDR3 DNA: TGCGCCAGCAGCTCTGGACTAGCGGGCCCCACCACAGATACGCAGTATTTT.

The rearrangement uses TRBV6-6 and TRBJ2-7; D is ambiguous. The CDR3 contains 15 residues. The V end was cut by 6 bases, the J end by 0 bases, with 15 bases between. CDR1 is MNHNY, CDR2 SVGAGI, per germline (reference sequence). For the CDR3, the DNA is TGTGCCAGCAGACCTGTGAGTGCCTACTCCTACGAGCAGTACTTC. Protein: CASRPVSAYSYEQYF.

The CDR3 nucleotides are TGCGCCAGCAGCCGACAGGGCGAGAACACTGAAGCTTTCTTT. Its translation: CASSRQGENTEAFF. The V call is TRBV5-1, the J call TRBJ1-1; 7 bases agree with TRBD1. CDR1 is SGHRS, CDR2 YFSETQ, per germline. Trimming took 4 bases from V and 1 from J; bases not matched to a gene: 4. The CDR3 loop spans 14 amino acids.

The J gene is TRBJ2-5, the V gene TRBV19; 12 bases align to TRBD2. CDR1 and CDR2 (germline): LNHDA, SQIVND (reference sequence). Trimming at V came to 3 bases and at J to 5 bases, leaving 4 bases not matched to a gene. The CDR3 length is 15 residues. The CDR3 bases are TGTGCCAGTAGTATCACTAGCGGGGGGCGGGAGACCCAGTACTTC. It translates to CASSITSGGRETQYF.

The chain joins TRBV12-3 or TRBV12-4 to TRBJ2-1; no definite D call. There are 12 residues in the CDR3. With 3 bases removed from V and 6 bases from J, the gap between germline ends came to 6 bases. The CDR3 sequence is CASSLSRNEQFF. CDR3 coding DNA: TGTGCCAGCAGTTTGAGTCGCAATGAGCAGTTCTTC.

The rearrangement uses TRBV7-9 and TRBJ2-7; maybe TRBD2 (6 bases). The CDR3 length is 15 residues. In germline, CDR1 is SEHNR, CDR2 FQNEAQ (reference sequence). The germline V and J ends were trimmed by 5 bases and 1 base, with 15 bases remaining between them. CDR3 amino acids: CASSPGTPWSYEQYF. CDR3 nucleotide sequence: TGTGCCAGCAGCCCCGGGACTCCTTGGTCCTACGAGCAGTACTTC.

V and J are TRBV20-1 and TRBJ2-1; the D gene is possibly TRBD1 (6 bases). Germline V gene lookup returns CDR1 DFQATT and CDR2 SNEGSKA (reference sequence). The V gene lost 6 bases and the J gene lost 6 bases, with 9 bases spanning the gap. This CDR3 contains 11 residues. DNA for the CDR3: TGCAGTGCCCCAGGGGCCAATGAGCAGTTCTTC. Its protein product is CSAPGANEQFF.

This chain uses TRBV6-2 or TRBV6-3 with TRBJ2-5; TRBD2 is a possible D gene (6 bases). V lost 2 bases and J 6 bases, leaving 16 bases between the germline ends. Germline V lookup: CDR1 MNHEY, CDR2 SVGEGT. The CDR3 extends over 15 amino acids. The CDR3 nucleotides read TGTGCCAGCAGTTACGGGGGGAGGACACGACAGACCCAGTACTTC. It translates to CASSYGGRTRQTQYF.

J is TRBJ1-4 and V is TRBV3-1 (or the pseudogene TRBV3-2); a possible D gene is TRBD1 (6 bases). V lost 4 bases, J lost 6 bases, and 21 bases lay in between. This CDR3 is 17 amino acids long. In germline, CDR1 is LGHDT, CDR2 YNNKEL (reference sequence). Here the CDR3 reads CASSRIPPGGRHEKLFF. In nucleotides, the CDR3 is TGTGCCAGCAGCCGTATCCCCCCCGGGGGGCGACATGAAAAACTGTTTTTT.

This chain links TRBV6-1 with TRBJ2-1; 15 nucleotides line up with TRBD2. The J segment lost 12 bases and the V segment lost 2 bases, leaving 8 bases of the junction unmatched. The CDR3 spans 16 residues. Germline V CDR1 and CDR2: MNHNS, SASEGT. CDR3 DNA: TGTGCCAGCAGTGAACCCGGACTAGCGGGAGGGCTCTGGCAGTTCTTC. It translates to CASSEPGLAGGLWQFF.

J is TRBJ2-1 and V is TRBV19; D is possibly TRBD1 (5 bases). Germline V gene sequence: CDR1 LNHDA, CDR2 SQIVND (reference sequence). This CDR3 is 13 amino acids long. With 5 bases removed from V and 8 bases from J, the gap between germline ends came to 13 bases. The CDR3 nucleotides read TGTGCCAGTAGTCACGTTTGGGGCCATGAGCAGTTCTTC. It translates to CASSHVWGHEQFF.

CDR3 sequence reads: CASSSEGTGGNQPQHF. DNA of the CDR3: TGTGCCAGCAGCTCGGAAGGGACAGGGGGCAATCAGCCCCAGCATTTT. The chain uses TRBV3-1 (or the pseudogene TRBV3-2) and TRBJ1-5; TRBD1 matches 10 bases. This CDR3 has 16 residues. V lost 5 bases to trimming and J lost 2 bases; unmatched junction nucleotides: 6. The germline V gene encodes CDR1 LGHDT and CDR2 YNNKEL (reference sequence).

V and J are TRBV11-3 and TRBJ2-7; 11 nucleotides align to TRBD2. CDR1 is SGHNT and CDR2 is YENEEA in the germline V gene. V trimming: 1 base; J trimming: 7 bases; junction bases outside the gene matches: 6. The CDR3 is 15 amino acids. This CDR3 is CASSLAGLAGGEQYF. The CDR3 DNA reads TGTGCCAGCAGCTTAGCGGGCCTAGCGGGGGGAGAGCAGTACTTC.

The gene calls are TRBV29-1 and TRBJ1-6, with TRBD1 matching over 7 bases. Germline CDR1 reads SQVTM; CDR2 reads ANQGSEA. This CDR3 is built from 12 residues. In DNA, the CDR3 is TGCAGTGCGGGACAGCATAATTCACCCCTCCACTTT. Translation: CSAGQHNSPLHF.

This rearrangement joins TRBV27 to TRBJ1-2, with a tentative D call TRBD1 (6 bases). The V gene lost 2 bases and the J gene lost 0 bases, with 13 bases spanning the gap. This CDR3 is 16 amino acids long. Germline V CDR1 and CDR2: MNHEY, SMNVEV (reference sequence). The chain's CDR3 is CASSLKRDTPNYGYTF. The DNA for the CDR3 is TGTGCCAGCAGTTTAAAGAGGGACACCCCTAACTATGGCTACACCTTC.

This chain connects TRBV10-3 to TRBJ1-3; no firm D call. V lost 4 bases, J lost 3 bases, and 10 bases lay in between. This CDR3 is 14 amino acids long. Germline V gene lookup returns CDR1 ENHRY and CDR2 SYGVKD. In DNA form, the CDR3 reads TGTGCCATCAGTGCCGGGGTAGATGGAAACACCATATATTTT. It translates to CAISAGVDGNTIYF.

This chain joins TRBV14 and TRBJ2-7; 11 bases fit TRBD1. V dropped 4 bases and J dropped 2; count of bases not matched to a gene: 4. The CDR3 has 15 residues. Per the germline V gene, CDR1 is SGHDN and CDR2 is FVKESK. The DNA of the CDR3 is TGTGCCAGCAGCCGGGGACAGGGGGTTCCCTACGAGCAGTACTTC. Protein product: CASSRGQGVPYEQYF.

V and J are TRBV19 and TRBJ2-7; 7 nucleotides line up with TRBD1. Germline-derived CDR1 and CDR2 are LNHDA and SQIVND (reference sequence). The J segment lost 3 bases and the V segment lost 5 bases, leaving 10 bases of the junction unmatched. This CDR3 contains 15 residues. CDR3 bases: TGTGCCAGTAGTCGAGGACAGGATCCCTACTACGAGCAGTACTTC. Protein product: CASSRGQDPYYEQYF.

This chain joins TRBV4-1 and TRBJ1-6, with D uncertain. Germline CDR1 is MGHRA and CDR2 is YSYEKL. The ends were cut back, 2 bases at V and 6 bases at J, with 8 bases in the middle. CDR3 length: 14 amino acids. CDR3 in amino acids: CASSQNPGNSPLHF. CDR3 in DNA: TGCGCCAGCAGCCAAAATCCGGGTAATTCACCCCTCCACTTT.

The chain links TRBV6-5 to TRBJ2-7, with TRBD2 as a possible D gene (6 bases). The V end was cut by 10 bases, the J end by 4 bases, with 11 bases between. This CDR3 has 11 amino acids. In germline, CDR1 is MNHEY, CDR2 SVGAGI. CDR3 residues: CATPGDYEQYF. CDR3 nucleotide sequence: TGTGCCACCCCGGGGGATTACGAGCAGTACTTC.